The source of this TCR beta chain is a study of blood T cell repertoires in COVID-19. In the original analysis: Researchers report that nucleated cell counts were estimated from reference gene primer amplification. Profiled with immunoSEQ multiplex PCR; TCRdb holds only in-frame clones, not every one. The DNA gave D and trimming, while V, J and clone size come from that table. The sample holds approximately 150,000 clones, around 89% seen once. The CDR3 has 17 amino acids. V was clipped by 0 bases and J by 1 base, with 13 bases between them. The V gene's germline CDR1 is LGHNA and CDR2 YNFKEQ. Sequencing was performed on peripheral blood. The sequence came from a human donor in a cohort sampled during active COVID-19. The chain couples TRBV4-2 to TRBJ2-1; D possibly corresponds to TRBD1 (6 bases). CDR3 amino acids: CASSQDLQGMSYNEQFF. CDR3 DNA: TGTGCCAGCAGCCAAGATCTCCAGGGGATGTCCTACAATGAGCAGTTCTTC.